Following are 17 T cell receptor beta chains from one sample sequenced in a study of cytomegalovirus exposure and HLA in healthy donors. A multiplex PCR was run with 60 Vbeta primers and 13 Jbeta primers. Clones were sequenced by immunoSEQ multiplex PCR, and TCRdb holds only the in-frame ones, with some missing. Found here are around 99,000 clones, roughly 72% of them singletons; the top ten hold 6.5% to 8.5%. The sequencing input was PBMCs. Receptor source: a young man in good health and CMV-seronegative.

The chain is built from TRBV13 and TRBJ1-3; tentatively, D is TRBD1 (6 bases). Per germline, CDR1 PRHDT and CDR2 FYEKMQ (reference sequence). V lost 5 bases to trimming and J lost 0 bases, with 11 bases between them. The CDR3 is made up of 15 amino acids. The CDR3 sequence is CASSEGHSSGNTIYF. CDR3 DNA: TGTGCCAGCAGCGAGGGACATTCCTCTGGAAACACCATATATTTT.

On this clone itself: The germline gene is not matched at one end of the junction; a read error may be the cause. CDR3 DNA: TGTGCCGGCAGGGACAGTAGAGCCAAAAACATTCAGTACTTC. Translating gives CAGRDSRAKNIQYF. The chain links TRBV2 to TRBJ2-4, with 7 bases lining up with TRBD1. Germline V lookup: CDR1 SNHLY, CDR2 FYNNEI. The CDR3 contains 14 residues. Full variable domain (rest looked up from reference TRBV2 and TRBJ2-4): EPEVTQTPSHQVTQMGQEVILRCVPISNHLYFYWYRQILGQKVEFLVSFYNNEISEKSEIFDDQFSVERPDGSNFTLKIRSTKLEDSAMYFCAGRDSRAKNIQYFGAGTRLSVL.

The CDR3 spells CASSFTGASGELFF. CDR3 sequence (DNA): TGTGCCAGCAGCTTTACAGGGGCGAGCGGGGAGCTGTTTTTT. This chain joins TRBV7-3 and TRBJ2-2, with 7 bases lining up with TRBD1. The CDR3 spans 14 residues. CDR1 and CDR2 (germline): SGHTA, FQGTGA. The V and J ends lost 3 bases and 7 bases, in that order; junction bases with no gene match: 5.

Turning to this clone: The CDR3 carries no conserved terminal phenylalanine or tryptophan, so it likely arises from a read error. The limits of the CDR3 on the DNA are not certain, so only TCRdb's listed CDR3 is given. The chain links TRBV2 to TRBJ1-4; the table's D call TRBD1 went unverified against the DNA. Per germline, CDR1 SNHLY and CDR2 FYNNEI. With termini counted, the CDR3 has 12 amino acids. CDR3: CASSEVVTAALL.

The chain carries TRBV18 and TRBJ1-1; D is possibly TRBD1 (6 bases). CDR1 and CDR2 (germline): KGHSH, LQKENI. V was cut by 6 bases and J by 5 bases, with 10 bases left in between. The CDR3 is 12 residues long. CDR3 residues: CASSRQGTEAFF. DNA for the CDR3: TGTGCCAGCTCGCGTCAGGGGACTGAAGCTTTCTTT.

This clone was seen a few times. The rearrangement uses TRBV7-6 and TRBJ2-7; D possibly corresponds to TRBD1 (6 bases). Looked up from germline, CDR1 is SGHVS and CDR2 is FNYEAQ. Trimming left V 1 base short and J 0 bases short, with 7 bases between. The CDR3 has 14 residues. The CDR3 protein is CASSLGQDSYEQYF. CDR3 bases: TGTGCCAGCAGCTTAGGACAGGACTCCTACGAGCAGTACTTC.

This sequence joins TRBV6-6 and TRBJ1-5, with 9 bases fitting TRBD1. The CDR3 covers 16 residues. Germline V CDR1 and CDR2: MNHNY, SVGAGI (reference sequence). The V and J ends lost 5 bases and 4 bases, in that order; junction bases with no gene match: 9. CDR3 DNA: TGTGCCAGCAGTGGCCCGGGACAGGGCGGGAATCAGCCCCAGCATTTT. Residues: CASSGPGQGGNQPQHF.

The genes are TRBV5-6 and TRBJ1-2, with TRBD1 identical over 10 bases. The CDR3 is made up of 14 amino acids. Germline V gene data show CDR1 as SGHDT and CDR2 as YYEEEE. J lost 7 bases, V lost 0 bases, and 3 bases had no gene match. DNA of the CDR3: TGTGCCAGCAGCTTGGGACAGGGGGCGCTTGGCTACACCTTC. Encoded protein: CASSLGQGALGYTF. Full variable domain (rest looked up from reference TRBV5-6 and TRBJ1-2): DAGVTQSPTHLIKTRGQQVTLRCSPKSGHDTVSWYQQALGQGPQFIFQYYEEEERQRGNFPDRFSGHQFPNYSSELNVNALLLGDSALYLCASSLGQGALGYTFGSGTRLTVV.

In this sample, this clone turned up once. The DNA for the CDR3 is TGTGCCAGCAGTTTACGGTCCTATGGAGCGGGAGGGAATCGAGGGGAGCAGTTCTTC. It is translated as CASSLRSYGAGGNRGEQFF. This chain uses TRBV27 with TRBJ2-1, with 10 bases matching TRBD2. Germline loops: CDR1 MNHEY, CDR2 SMNVEV (reference sequence). CDR3 length equals 19 residues. Germline trimming cut 2 bases from V and 10 bases from J; bases unmatched to any gene: 20.

CDR3 DNA: TGTGCCAGCATGGCGCAGAGGACAGATCGGCAGCCCCAGCATTTT. This sequence encodes CASMAQRTDRQPQHF. V and J are TRBV19 and TRBJ1-5; D is perhaps TRBD1 (6 bases). The CDR3 covers 15 residues. In germline, CDR1 is LNHDA, CDR2 SQIVND (reference sequence). Trimming removed 9 bases at V and 7 bases at J, with 22 bases between.

In DNA, the CDR3 is TGTGCCAGCAGTTATTACAGGGCTGACACTGAAGCTTTCTTT. Translated, it gives CASSYYRADTEAFF. The rearrangement links TRBV27 to TRBJ1-1; the D gene is possibly TRBD1 (6 bases). Germline lookup yields CDR1 MNHEY and CDR2 SMNVEV (reference sequence). The CDR3 length is 14 residues. V lost 4 bases and J 3 bases, leaving 12 bases between the germline ends.

This clone occurred a few times. The chain uses TRBV30 and TRBJ2-1; TRBD1 might be the D (6 bases). Trimming removed 1 base from V and 11 bases from J, with 12 bases in between. Germline CDR1 GTSNPN, CDR2 SVGIG (reference sequence). The CDR3 length is 12 residues. DNA of the CDR3: TGTGCCTGGAGTGGGACAGCAATGCAGCAGTTCTTC. As protein: CAWSGTAMQQFF.

The CDR3 region has the DNA TGTGCCAGTAGTATCGGCAGTTTTGCGGTAGGTCAGCCCCAGCATTTT. Translated, it gives CASSIGSFAVGQPQHF. The chain joins TRBV19 to TRBJ1-5; D remains unclear. V gave up 3 bases and J gave up 6 bases, with 18 bases separating them. The CDR3 covers 16 residues. CDR1 LNHDA and CDR2 SQIVND come from the germline V gene (reference sequence).

This clone was detected once. This chain joins TRBV4-1 and TRBJ2-1; possible D gene TRBD1, 5 bases. CDR1 is MGHRA and CDR2 is YSYEKL in the germline V gene. This CDR3 region has 16 residues. The V gene lost 0 bases and the J gene lost 2 bases, with 11 bases spanning the gap. CDR3 in amino acids: CASSQEGRATYNEQFF. The CDR3 DNA is TGCGCCAGCAGCCAAGAGGGCAGGGCCACCTACAATGAGCAGTTCTTC.

The rearrangement uses TRBV6-1 and TRBJ2-1; perhaps TRBD1 as D (6 bases). Looked up from germline, CDR1 is MNHNS and CDR2 is SASEGT. This CDR3 comprises 16 residues. Trimming left V 0 bases short and J 9 bases short, with 18 bases between. CDR3 nucleotides: TGTGCCAGCAGTGAAGCGCTGGGGCAGGGGTTGAGTGAGCAGTTCTTC. The encoded protein is CASSEALGQGLSEQFF.

This sequence joins TRBV6-1 and TRBJ2-5, with a weak D call TRBD2 (7 bases). This CDR3 contains 17 residues. Trimming took 3 bases from V and 0 from J, leaving 17 bases between them. From germline, CDR1 is MNHNS and CDR2 SASEGT. This chain's CDR3 is CASSEDGGLGYQETQYF. The CDR3 region has the DNA TGTGCCAGCAGTGAGGACGGGGGGCTGGGATACCAAGAGACCCAGTACTTC.

The chain carries TRBV28 and TRBJ1-2, with a tentative D call TRBD1 (6 bases). Trimming shortened V by 3 bases and J by 0 bases, and 8 bases separated the two germline ends. This CDR3 spans 14 amino acids. The germline V gene has CDR1 MDHEN and CDR2 SYDVKM. CDR3 in DNA: TGTGCCAGCAGTTTTGGACAGACTAACTATGGCTACACCTTC. It is translated as CASSFGQTNYGYTF.